What follows are 9 T cell receptor beta chains derived from one specimen sequenced in a study of cytomegalovirus exposure and HLA in healthy donors (dated by TCRdb to between 2016 and 2019). Libraries were prepared through the immunoSEQ multiplex PCR assay. For the multiplex PCR, a mixture combining 60 forward primers for TCR Vbeta segments and 13 reverse primers for TCR Jbeta segments was used. In TCRdb, the immuneACCESS table is reduced to in-frame sequences with V and J assigned. These tables do not hold every clone; where another copy was compared, an unresolved V gene accounts for under half, and the others remain unexplained. Across this sample there are more than 100,000 clones, with roughly 85% seen only once. The biggest ten clones account for over 1.5% of the sample. Sequenced sample: PBMCs. Every receptor here comes from a man aged 40-55 years in good health and CMV-seronegative.

The chain is built from TRBV5-5 and TRBJ2-7; 7 bases map to TRBD2. J lost 2 bases, V lost 2 bases, and 4 bases had no gene match. There are 14 residues in the CDR3. Germline V gene data show CDR1 as SGHKS and CDR2 as YYEKEE (reference sequence). The CDR3 nucleotides are TGTGCCAGCAGCTTACTAGCGAGACCCTACGAGCAGTACTTC. Translation gives CASSLLARPYEQYF.

The chain couples TRBV20-1 to TRBJ1-1; D not certain. The V gene lost 2 bases and the J gene lost 7 bases, with 8 bases spanning the gap. There are 11 residues in the CDR3. The germline gives CDR1 DFQATT, CDR2 SNEGSKA (reference sequence). In nucleotides, the CDR3 is TGCAGTGCTAGATGGCAGCGTGAAGCTTTCTTT. This sequence encodes CSARWQREAFF.

The chain has TRBV27 and TRBJ2-1; 10 bases are a match to TRBD2. Germline-derived CDR1 and CDR2 are MNHEY and SMNVEV (reference sequence). This CDR3 has 15 amino acids. Losses at the gene ends were 3 bases for V and 6 bases for J; bases not matched to a gene: 5. DNA of the CDR3: TGTGCCAGCAGTTTCGGGACTAGCGCGTCCAATGAGCAGTTCTTC. Translating gives CASSFGTSASNEQFF.

The chain employs TRBV18 and TRBJ2-5, with D maybe TRBD2 (6 bases). CDR1 KGHSH and CDR2 LQKENI come from the germline V gene. The CDR3 extends over 16 amino acids. Trimming took off 3 bases at V and 3 bases at J, with 17 bases between the two ends. The CDR3 reads CASSPNRLVHEETQYF. The CDR3, as DNA: TGTGCCAGCTCACCCAACAGACTAGTCCACGAAGAGACCCAGTACTTC.

The rearrangement uses TRBV6-1 and TRBJ2-7; 7 positions agree with TRBD1. This CDR3 contains 14 residues. The J segment lost 6 bases and the V segment lost 1 base, leaving 6 bases of the junction unmatched. Germline V CDR1 and CDR2: MNHNS, SASEGT. The CDR3 DNA follows: TGTGCCAGCAGTGAAGTGGGGGCAGGGGGCGAGCAGTACTTC. This translates into CASSEVGAGGEQYF.

The rearrangement uses TRBV15 and TRBJ2-5, with a tentative D call TRBD2 (5 bases). This CDR3 region has 14 residues. CDR1 and CDR2 from the germline V gene are LNHNV and YYDKDF (reference sequence). Trimming took 1 base from V and 5 from J, leaving 11 bases between them. DNA for the CDR3: TGTGCCACCAGCAGAGTTCTGAGGGTGGAGACCCAGTACTTC. This translates into CATSRVLRVETQYF.

The chain combines TRBV7-2 with TRBJ2-5; 10 positions agree with TRBD2. CDR1 and CDR2 from the germline V gene are SGHTA and FQGNSA. Trimming removed 5 bases from V and 4 bases from J; junction bases left unmatched: 4. The length of the CDR3 is 14 residues. The CDR3, as DNA: TGTGCCAGCAGCCCCCCTAGCGGGAGAGAGACCCAGTACTTC. Its translation: CASSPPSGRETQYF.

The rearrangement uses TRBV5-6 and TRBJ2-7; 9 bases are shared with TRBD1. CDR3 length: 15 residues. Germline V gene lookup returns CDR1 SGHDT and CDR2 YYEEEE. V lost 4 bases to trimming and J lost 2 bases; unmatched junction nucleotides: 7. The CDR3 reads CASSHGTGWAYEQYF. The CDR3 DNA follows: TGTGCCAGCAGCCACGGGACAGGGTGGGCCTACGAGCAGTACTTC.

V is TRBV6-1 and J is TRBJ2-5; 7 bases agree with TRBD1. The germline V gene has CDR1 MNHNS and CDR2 SASEGT. The CDR3 loop spans 14 amino acids. The J segment lost 4 bases and the V segment lost 1 base, leaving 3 bases of the junction unmatched. Here the CDR3 DNA reads TGTGCCAGCAGTGAAGGTGGGACAGTAGAGACCCAGTACTTC. Translated: CASSEGGTVETQYF.